This TCR beta chain was identified during a study of blood T cell dynamics during melanoma immunotherapy. Study background: First-line therapy was either pembrolizumab or nivolumab with ipilimumab for metastatic melanoma.

V shed 4 bases and J 11 bases; nucleotides not matched to a gene: 10. Looked up from germline, CDR1 is MNHEY and CDR2 is SMNVEV (reference sequence). This CDR3 comprises 13 residues. Points from the study as a whole: Disease-control patients' PBMC repertoires became either more clonal or more diverse at W3.

Comments on this clone: Its antigen is undetermined.

Time point described: pre-treatment baseline. Prior systemic cancer therapy, immunosuppressant use and other active malignancies excluded patients. Every bulk PBMC sample received the same 350 ng of DNA. The method was immunoSEQ multiplex PCR; TCRdb's version includes in-frame clones alone and lacks a portion of them. The sample holds roughly 6,900 clones; over 70% are singletons and the top ten take less than 35%. The chain joins TRBV27 to TRBJ1-1; 7 bases are a match to TRBD1. The clonotype originates from a human donor with melanoma. The source was blood, collected from a patient treated with checkpoint blockade. The CDR3 DNA is TGTGCCAGCAGTTCCCGACAGGGTTGGGTGGCTTTCTTT. It encodes CASSSRQGWVAFF.